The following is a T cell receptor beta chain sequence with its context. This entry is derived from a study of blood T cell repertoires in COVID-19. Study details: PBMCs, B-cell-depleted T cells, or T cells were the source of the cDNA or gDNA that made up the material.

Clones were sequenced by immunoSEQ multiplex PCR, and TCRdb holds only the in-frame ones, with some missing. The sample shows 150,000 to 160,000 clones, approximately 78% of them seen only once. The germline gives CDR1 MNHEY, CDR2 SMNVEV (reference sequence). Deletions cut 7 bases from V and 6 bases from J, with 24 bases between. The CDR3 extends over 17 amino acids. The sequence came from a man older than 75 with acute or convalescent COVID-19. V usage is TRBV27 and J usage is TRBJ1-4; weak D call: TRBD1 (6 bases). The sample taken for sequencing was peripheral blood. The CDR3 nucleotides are TGTGCCAGCAAAATATTGACAGGCAGTGTTAGGTATGAAAAACTGTTTTTT. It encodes CASKILTGSVRYEKLFF.